This TCR beta chain was found in a study of T cell clonality in common variable immunodeficiency. The repertoire was sequenced with immunoSEQ multiplex PCR; TCRdb's copy has only in-frame clones and lacks some. Listed for the sample are tens of thousands of clones, none seen a single time. Germline assignment: CDR1 SGHTA and CDR2 FQGTGA. J gave up 1 base and V 1 base, and 1 base lay outside the gene matches. The CDR3 loop spans 16 amino acids. In this sample, this clone turned up many times. Read data end 3 residues before the CDR3 end; the end is taken from the germline J gene. Other DNA variants within this sample encode the same CDR3.

Sequencing was carried out using peripheral blood mononuclear cells. The rearrangement uses TRBV7-3 and TRBJ2-1, with 10 nucleotides matching TRBD1. The TCR was taken from a person aged 18-70 years in good health. The sequenced CDR3 bases are TGTGCCAGCAGCTTAAGGGACAGGGGATCCTACAATGAG. Translation gives CASSLRDRGSYNE. The full CDR3 protein reads CASSLRDRGSYNEQFF.